Sequencing of this T cell receptor (beta chain) was carried out in a study of cytomegalovirus exposure and HLA in healthy donors. General observations from the study: Clusters of TCRs from the first cohort tended to co-occur in the roughly 120 validation repertoires (as a later analysis found).

Here immunoSEQ multiplex PCR was the method, and the copy in TCRdb shows in-frame clones only, minus some. Of approximately 160,000 clones in the sample, about 90% are singletons; the top ten hold over 2.5%. About this clone: The antigen is unknown.

Sequencing was carried out using PBMCs. This TCR derives from a woman younger than 30 in good health and CMV-seropositive.

The CDR3 reads CASSSQTAGAYNEQFF. The CDR3 DNA is TGTGCCAGCAGCTCACAGACAGCGGGAGCGTACAATGAGCAGTTCTTC. V usage is TRBV5-4 and J usage is TRBJ2-1, with 8 bases that match TRBD2. Germline loops: CDR1 SGHNT, CDR2 YYREEE (reference sequence). Losses at the gene ends were 3 bases for V and 4 bases for J; bases not matched to a gene: 9. The CDR3 is 16 residues long.